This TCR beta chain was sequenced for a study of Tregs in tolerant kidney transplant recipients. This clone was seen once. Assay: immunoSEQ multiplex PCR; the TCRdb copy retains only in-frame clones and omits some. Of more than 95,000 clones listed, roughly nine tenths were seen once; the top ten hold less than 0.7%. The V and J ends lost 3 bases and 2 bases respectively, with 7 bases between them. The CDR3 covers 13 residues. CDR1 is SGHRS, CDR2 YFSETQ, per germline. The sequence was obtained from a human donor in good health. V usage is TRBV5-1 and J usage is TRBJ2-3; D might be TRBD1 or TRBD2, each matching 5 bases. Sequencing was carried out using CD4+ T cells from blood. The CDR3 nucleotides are TGCGCCAGCAGCTCGGGGACCACAGATACGCAGTATTTT. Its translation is CASSSGTTDTQYF.